This T cell receptor (beta chain) comes out of a study of blood T cell repertoires in COVID-19. Study summary: The United States, Italy and Spain were the sources of the acute and convalescent COVID-19 samples. The cDNA or gDNA used as material had been derived from T cells, B-cell-depleted T cells, or PBMCs.

Only in-frame clones appear in the TCRdb table, and some are missing; sequencing was by immunoSEQ multiplex PCR. This sample carries more than 300,000 clones, around 87% of them seen once, and the ten largest clones take about 10%. Germline assignment: CDR1 SGHRS and CDR2 YFSETQ. This CDR3 spans 14 amino acids. Trimming took off 0 bases at V and 4 bases at J, with 11 bases between the two ends. As concerns this clone: This sample also contains other DNA sequences that code for the same CDR3.

Sequencing used peripheral blood. The sequence was collected from a woman in her twenties or thirties with COVID-19, enrolled during active disease. J is TRBJ2-7 and V is TRBV5-1; weak D call: TRBD2 (6 bases). CDR3 nucleotide sequence: TGCGCCAGCAGCTTGGCGGGAGTATCGTACGAGCAGTACTTC. The encoded protein is CASSLAGVSYEQYF.